Each of the 13 T cell receptor beta chains below was sequenced from the same sample in a study of blood T cell repertoires in COVID-19. The protocol was immunoSEQ multiplex PCR, while the TCRdb copy is restricted to in-frame clones and leaves out a portion. The sample includes around 130,000 clones, around three quarters of them seen just once. Material: peripheral blood. The receptors were gathered from a human donor in a cohort sampled during active COVID-19.

The rearrangement uses TRBV18 and TRBJ2-2; D ambiguous. CDR3 length: 15 amino acids. Trimming stripped 1 base from V and 4 bases from J, with 10 bases between. Germline V lookup: CDR1 KGHSH, CDR2 LQKENI. The CDR3 DNA reads as TGTGCCAGCTCACCACGGCAGTCGGGCACCGGGGAGCTGTTTTTT. Translated: CASSPRQSGTGELFF.

The chain recombines TRBV2 with TRBJ2-5; 7 bases are a match to TRBD2. CDR3 length: 15 amino acids. Looked up from germline, CDR1 is SNHLY and CDR2 is FYNNEI. V gave up 3 bases and J gave up 0 bases; unmatched junction bases: 4. The CDR3 protein is CASSETSPYQETQYF. CDR3 DNA: TGTGCCAGCAGTGAGACTAGCCCGTACCAAGAGACCCAGTACTTC.

The rearrangement uses TRBV6-5 and TRBJ1-3; D uncertain. The CDR3 loop spans 14 amino acids. Trimming took off 6 bases at V and 0 bases at J, with 9 bases between the two ends. Germline V CDR1 and CDR2: MNHEY, SVGAGI. The CDR3: CASSSTSSGNTIYF. CDR3 sequence (DNA): TGTGCCAGCAGCTCCACAAGCTCTGGAAACACCATATATTTT.

The chain joins TRBV2 to TRBJ1-2, with TRBD1 identical over 9 bases. CDR1 and CDR2 from the germline V gene are SNHLY and FYNNEI. V trimming: 7 bases; J trimming: 8 bases; junction bases outside the gene matches: 11. This CDR3 contains 14 residues. The CDR3 reads CASKIPPGQGGYTF. As DNA, the CDR3 is TGTGCCAGCAAAATTCCACCGGGACAGGGAGGCTACACCTTC.

The chain uses TRBV5-4 and TRBJ2-3; D possibly corresponds to TRBD2 (6 bases). This CDR3 is built from 16 residues. Germline CDR1 is SGHNT and CDR2 is YYREEE (reference sequence). V was trimmed by 5 bases and J by 3 bases, leaving 19 bases between them. The CDR3 spells CASSPLAGHATDTQYF. The CDR3 DNA reads as TGTGCCAGCAGTCCCCTTGCGGGGCACGCTACAGATACGCAGTATTTT.

The CDR3 protein is CASSQEASDQETQYF. For the CDR3, the DNA is TGTGCCAGCAGCCAAGAGGCAAGTGATCAAGAGACCCAGTACTTC. The chain employs TRBV4-2 and TRBJ2-5, with D hard to call. V lost 0 bases to trimming and J lost 2 bases, with 10 bases between them. Germline CDR1 reads LGHNA; CDR2 reads YNFKEQ. The CDR3 loop spans 15 amino acids.

V is TRBV19 and J is TRBJ2-7; TRBD2 agrees at 8 bases. This CDR3 is 14 amino acids long. The trim removed 9 bases at V and 0 bases at J, leaving 7 bases unmatched. Germline values: CDR1 LNHDA, CDR2 SQIVND (reference sequence). The CDR3 region has the DNA TGTGCCAGCAAAACTAGCGGCGACTCCTACGAGCAGTACTTC. It translates to CASKTSGDSYEQYF.

J is TRBJ2-3 and V is TRBV30; D perhaps matches TRBD2 (5 bases). The CDR3 is 15 residues long. V was trimmed by 3 bases and J by 0 bases, leaving 13 bases between them. In germline, CDR1 is GTSNPN, CDR2 SVGIG (reference sequence). CDR3 nucleotides: TGTGCCTGGAGCGCCGGACTGTCTAGCACAGATACGCAGTATTTT. Translating it yields CAWSAGLSSTDTQYF.

The chain is built from TRBV4-1 and TRBJ1-5; D gene ambiguous. Germline V CDR1 and CDR2: MGHRA, YSYEKL. This CDR3 is built from 15 residues. Trimming took 1 base from V and 1 from J, leaving 8 bases between them. In nucleotides, the CDR3 is TGCGCCAGCAGCCAAGCCCCACAGAGCAATCAGCCCCAGCATTTT. As protein: CASSQAPQSNQPQHF.

The rearrangement joins TRBV7-9 to TRBJ1-2; D gene unclear. The CDR3 runs to 14 residues. Germline-derived CDR1 and CDR2 are SEHNR and FQNEAQ (reference sequence). The V gene lost 5 bases and the J gene lost 2 bases, with 12 bases spanning the gap. This CDR3 is CASSPMTSNYGYTF. The CDR3 nucleotides read TGTGCCAGCAGCCCGATGACTTCCAACTATGGCTACACCTTC.

This chain links TRBV6-6 with TRBJ1-1, with 7 positions matching TRBD1. V dropped 0 bases and J dropped 5; count of bases not matched to a gene: 6. Germline V lookup: CDR1 MNHNY, CDR2 SVGAGI (reference sequence). This CDR3 region has 15 residues. This CDR3 is CASSYSLRQGTEAFF. CDR3 nucleotides: TGTGCCAGCAGTTACTCTTTAAGACAGGGAACTGAAGCTTTCTTT.

Details on this clone: The junction departs from the called germline gene at one end, perhaps through a read error. The chain joins TRBV3-1 (or the pseudogene TRBV3-2) to TRBJ2-3; TRBD2 matches at 7 bases. This CDR3 region has 17 residues. Germline V gives CDR1 LGHDT, CDR2 YNNKEL (reference sequence). The CDR3 DNA reads as TGTGCCAGCAGCCAAGATTCGAGGACTAGGGTCACAAATACGCAGTATTTT. Protein sequence: CASSQDSRTRVTNTQYF.

The chain employs TRBV15 and TRBJ2-6, with TRBD1 identical over 8 bases. Losses at the gene ends were 0 bases for V and 4 bases for J; bases not matched to a gene: 5. This CDR3 contains 17 residues. CDR1 and CDR2 (germline): LNHNV, YYDKDF (reference sequence). The CDR3 region is CATSRDLQGAGANVLTF. The CDR3 bases are TGTGCCACCAGCAGAGATCTTCAGGGGGCCGGGGCCAACGTCCTGACTTTC.